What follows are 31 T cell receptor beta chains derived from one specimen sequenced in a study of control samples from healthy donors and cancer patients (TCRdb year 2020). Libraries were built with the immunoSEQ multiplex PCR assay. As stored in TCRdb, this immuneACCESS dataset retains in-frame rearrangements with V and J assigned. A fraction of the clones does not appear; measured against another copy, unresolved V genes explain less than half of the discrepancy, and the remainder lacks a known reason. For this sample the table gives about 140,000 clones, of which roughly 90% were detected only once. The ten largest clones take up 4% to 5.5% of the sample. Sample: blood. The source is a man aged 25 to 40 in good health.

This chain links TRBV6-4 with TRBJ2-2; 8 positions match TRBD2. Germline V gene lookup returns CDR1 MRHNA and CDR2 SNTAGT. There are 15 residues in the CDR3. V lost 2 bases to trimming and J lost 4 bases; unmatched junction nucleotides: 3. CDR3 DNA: TGTGCCAGCAGTGACGAGGCGGGGGGCACCGGGGAGCTGTTTTTT. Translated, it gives CASSDEAGGTGELFF.

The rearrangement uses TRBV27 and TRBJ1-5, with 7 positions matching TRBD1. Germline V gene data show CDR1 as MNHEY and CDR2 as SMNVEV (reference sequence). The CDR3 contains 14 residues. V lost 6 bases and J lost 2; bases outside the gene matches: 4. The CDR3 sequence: CASRTGQRNQPQHF. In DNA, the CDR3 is TGTGCCAGCAGAACGGGACAGCGCAATCAGCCCCAGCATTTT.

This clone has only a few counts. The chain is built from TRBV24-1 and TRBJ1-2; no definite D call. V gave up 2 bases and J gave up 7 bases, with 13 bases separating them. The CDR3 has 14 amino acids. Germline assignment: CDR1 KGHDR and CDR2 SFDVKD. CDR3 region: CATSDYAPPGGYTF. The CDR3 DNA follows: TGTGCCACCAGTGATTATGCCCCCCCGGGTGGCTACACCTTC.

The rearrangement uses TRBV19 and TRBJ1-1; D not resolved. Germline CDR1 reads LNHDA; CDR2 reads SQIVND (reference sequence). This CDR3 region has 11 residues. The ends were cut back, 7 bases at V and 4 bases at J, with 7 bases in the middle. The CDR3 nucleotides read TGTGCCAGTATTGTGGGCACTGAAGCTTTCTTT. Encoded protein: CASIVGTEAFF.

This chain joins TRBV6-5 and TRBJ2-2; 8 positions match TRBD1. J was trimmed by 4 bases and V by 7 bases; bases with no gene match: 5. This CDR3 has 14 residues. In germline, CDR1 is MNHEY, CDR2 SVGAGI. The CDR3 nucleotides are TGTGCCAGCACCCCGACAGGGGCCACCGGGGAGCTGTTTTTT. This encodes CASTPTGATGELFF.

Written as DNA, the CDR3 is TGTGCCAGCAGCCCCGGGGGCGCGAATTTGGAGACCCAGTACTTC. This codes for CASSPGGANLETQYF. The chain uses TRBV7-2 and TRBJ2-5; D may match TRBD1 or TRBD2 (6 bases each). The germline V gene encodes CDR1 SGHTA and CDR2 FQGNSA. The CDR3 length is 15 residues. V lost 5 bases, J lost 5 bases, and 18 bases lay in between.

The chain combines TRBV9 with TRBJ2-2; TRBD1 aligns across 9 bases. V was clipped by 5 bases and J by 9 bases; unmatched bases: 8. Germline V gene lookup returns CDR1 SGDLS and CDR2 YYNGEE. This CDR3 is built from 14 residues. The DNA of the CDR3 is TGTGCCAGCAGTCCGGACAGGGGAATACGGGAGCTGTTTTTT. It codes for CASSPDRGIRELFF.

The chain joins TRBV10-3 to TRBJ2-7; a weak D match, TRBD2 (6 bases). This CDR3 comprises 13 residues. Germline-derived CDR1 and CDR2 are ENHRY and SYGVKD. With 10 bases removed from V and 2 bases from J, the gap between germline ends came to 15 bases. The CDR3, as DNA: TGTGCCACCCGGCGGGACCGCACCTACGAGCAGTACTTC. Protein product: CATRRDRTYEQYF.

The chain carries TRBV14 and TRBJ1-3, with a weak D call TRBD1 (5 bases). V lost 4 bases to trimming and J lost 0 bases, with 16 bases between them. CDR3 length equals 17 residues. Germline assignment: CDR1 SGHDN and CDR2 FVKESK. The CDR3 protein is CASSPPHWTTSGNTIYF. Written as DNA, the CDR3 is TGTGCCAGCAGCCCGCCGCATTGGACAACCTCTGGAAACACCATATATTTT.

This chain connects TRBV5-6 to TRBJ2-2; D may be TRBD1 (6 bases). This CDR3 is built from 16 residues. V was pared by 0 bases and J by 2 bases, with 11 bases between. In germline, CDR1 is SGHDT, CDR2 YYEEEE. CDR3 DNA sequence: TGTGCCAGCAGCTTGGCCGGACAGTTTAACACCGGGGAGCTGTTTTTT. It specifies CASSLAGQFNTGELFF. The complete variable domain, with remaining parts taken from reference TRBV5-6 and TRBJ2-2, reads DAGVTQSPTHLIKTRGQQVTLRCSPKSGHDTVSWYQQALGQGPQFIFQYYEEEERQRGNFPDRFSGHQFPNYSSELNVNALLLGDSALYLCASSLAGQFNTGELFFGEGSRLTVL.

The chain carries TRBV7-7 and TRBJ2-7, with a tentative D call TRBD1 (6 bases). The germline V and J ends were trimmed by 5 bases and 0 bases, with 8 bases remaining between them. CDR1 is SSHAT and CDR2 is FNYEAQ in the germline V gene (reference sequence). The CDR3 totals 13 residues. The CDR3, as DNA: TGTGCCAGCAGCCAGGACAGCTCCTACGAGCAGTACTTC. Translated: CASSQDSSYEQYF.

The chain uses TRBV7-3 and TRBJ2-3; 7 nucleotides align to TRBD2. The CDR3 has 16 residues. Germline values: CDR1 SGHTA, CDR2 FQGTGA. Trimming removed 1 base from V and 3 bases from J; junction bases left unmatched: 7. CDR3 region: CASSLNGGGFTDTQYF. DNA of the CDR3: TGTGCCAGCAGCTTAAATGGCGGGGGTTTTACAGATACGCAGTATTTT.

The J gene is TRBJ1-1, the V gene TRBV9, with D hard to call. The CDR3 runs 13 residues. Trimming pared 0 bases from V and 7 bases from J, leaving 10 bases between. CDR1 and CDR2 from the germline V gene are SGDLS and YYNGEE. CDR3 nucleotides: TGTGCCAGCAGCGTAGCGGGGTTGGATGAAGCTTTCTTT. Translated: CASSVAGLDEAFF.

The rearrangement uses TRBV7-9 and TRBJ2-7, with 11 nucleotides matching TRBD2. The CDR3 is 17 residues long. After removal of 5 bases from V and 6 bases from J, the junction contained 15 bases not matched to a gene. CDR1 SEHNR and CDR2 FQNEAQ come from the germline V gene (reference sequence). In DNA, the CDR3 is TGTGCCAGCAGCCCCCAGGGTATTCTAGCGGGAGGTGGCGAGCAGTACTTC. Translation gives CASSPQGILAGGGEQYF.

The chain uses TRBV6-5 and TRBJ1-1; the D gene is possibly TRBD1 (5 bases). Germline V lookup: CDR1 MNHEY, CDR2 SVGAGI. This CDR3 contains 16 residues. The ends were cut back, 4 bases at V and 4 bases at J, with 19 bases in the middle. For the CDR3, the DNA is TGTGCCAGCAGTTCCCTCTTCGGGGGGGAGGGCACTGAAGCTTTCTTT. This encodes CASSSLFGGEGTEAFF.

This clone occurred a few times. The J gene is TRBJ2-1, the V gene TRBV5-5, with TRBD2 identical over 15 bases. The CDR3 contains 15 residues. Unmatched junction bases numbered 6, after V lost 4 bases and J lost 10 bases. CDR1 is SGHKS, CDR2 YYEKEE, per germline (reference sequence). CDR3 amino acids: CASSLGTSGGWEQFF. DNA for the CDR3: TGTGCCAGCAGCCTCGGGACTAGCGGGGGGTGGGAGCAGTTCTTC.

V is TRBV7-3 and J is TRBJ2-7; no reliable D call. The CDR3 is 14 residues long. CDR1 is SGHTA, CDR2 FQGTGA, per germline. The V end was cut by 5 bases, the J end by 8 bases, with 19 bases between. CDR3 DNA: TGTGCCAGCAGCCCCACCGGGTCGATATACAAGCAGTACTTC. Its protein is CASSPTGSIYKQYF.

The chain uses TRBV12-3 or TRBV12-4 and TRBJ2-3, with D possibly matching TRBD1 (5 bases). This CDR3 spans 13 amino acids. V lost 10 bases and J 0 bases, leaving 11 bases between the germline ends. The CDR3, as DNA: TGTGCCACCCGGGCAGGGAGCACAGATACGCAGTATTTT. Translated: CATRAGSTDTQYF.

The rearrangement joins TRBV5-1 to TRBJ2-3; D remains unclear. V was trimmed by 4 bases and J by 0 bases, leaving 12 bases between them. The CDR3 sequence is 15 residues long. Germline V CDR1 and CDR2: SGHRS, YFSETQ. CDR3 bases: TGCGCCAGCAGCGCTCTCCTGGGCAGCACAGATACGCAGTATTTT. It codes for CASSALLGSTDTQYF.

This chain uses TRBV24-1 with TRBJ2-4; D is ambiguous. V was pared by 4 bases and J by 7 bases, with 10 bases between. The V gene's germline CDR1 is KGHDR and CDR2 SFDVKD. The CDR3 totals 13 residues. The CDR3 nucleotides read TGTGCCACCAGTGACCGGACGCGGAACATTCAGTACTTC. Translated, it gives CATSDRTRNIQYF.

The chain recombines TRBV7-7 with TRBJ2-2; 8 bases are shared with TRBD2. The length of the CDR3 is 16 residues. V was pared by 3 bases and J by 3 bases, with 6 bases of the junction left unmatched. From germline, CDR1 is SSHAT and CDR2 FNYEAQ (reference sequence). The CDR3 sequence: CASSFRGGRDTGELFF. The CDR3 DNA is TGTGCCAGCAGCTTCCGGGGGGGCCGGGACACCGGGGAGCTGTTTTTT.

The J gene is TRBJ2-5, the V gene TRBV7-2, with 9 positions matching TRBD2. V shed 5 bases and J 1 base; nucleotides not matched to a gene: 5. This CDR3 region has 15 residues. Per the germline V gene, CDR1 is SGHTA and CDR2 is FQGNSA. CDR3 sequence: CASSTSGHPQETQYF. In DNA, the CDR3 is TGTGCCAGCAGCACTAGCGGGCACCCCCAAGAGACCCAGTACTTC.

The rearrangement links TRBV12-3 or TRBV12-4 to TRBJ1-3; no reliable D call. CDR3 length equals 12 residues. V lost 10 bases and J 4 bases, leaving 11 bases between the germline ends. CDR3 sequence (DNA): TGTGCCACTTCAGACTCCGGAAACACCATATATTTT. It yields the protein CATSDSGNTIYF.

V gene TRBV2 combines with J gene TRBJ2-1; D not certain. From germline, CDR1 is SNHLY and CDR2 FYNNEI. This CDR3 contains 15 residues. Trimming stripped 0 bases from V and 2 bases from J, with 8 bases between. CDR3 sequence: CASSEARVPYNEQFF. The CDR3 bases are TGTGCCAGCAGTGAAGCCCGAGTTCCCTACAATGAGCAGTTCTTC.

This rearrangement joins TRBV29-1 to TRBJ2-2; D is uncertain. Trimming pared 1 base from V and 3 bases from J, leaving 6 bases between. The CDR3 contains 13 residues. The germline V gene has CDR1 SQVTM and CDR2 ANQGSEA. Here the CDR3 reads CSVEGQYTGELFF. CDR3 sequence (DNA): TGCAGCGTTGAAGGCCAGTACACCGGGGAGCTGTTTTTT.

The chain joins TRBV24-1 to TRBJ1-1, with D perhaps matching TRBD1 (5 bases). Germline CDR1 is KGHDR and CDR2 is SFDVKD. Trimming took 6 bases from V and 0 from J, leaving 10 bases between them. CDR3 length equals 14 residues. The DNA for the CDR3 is TGTGCCACCAGTCGGGACGGACTGAACACTGAAGCTTTCTTT. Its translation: CATSRDGLNTEAFF.

This CDR3 is CASSMQRQETQYF. CDR3 coding DNA: TGTGCCAGCAGCATGCAGAGACAAGAGACCCAGTACTTC. This sequence joins TRBV3-1 (or the pseudogene TRBV3-2) and TRBJ2-5; D gene ambiguous. With 5 bases removed from V and 2 bases from J, the gap between germline ends came to 9 bases. CDR3 size: 13 residues. Germline V gene sequence: CDR1 LGHDT, CDR2 YNNKEL (reference sequence).

CDR3 nucleotides: TGTGCCAGAGCAACAGATACGCAGTATTTT. Encoded protein: CARATDTQYF. This sequence joins TRBV2 and TRBJ2-3, with D uncertain. This CDR3 is 10 amino acids long. V lost 9 bases to trimming and J lost 3 bases, with 4 bases between them. The germline CDR1 and CDR2 sequences are SNHLY and FYNNEI. Combining the CDR3 with reference TRBV2 and TRBJ2-3 gives the whole variable domain EPEVTQTPSHQVTQMGQEVILRCVPISNHLYFYWYRQILGQKVEFLVSFYNNEISEKSEIFDDQFSVERPDGSNFTLKIRSTKLEDSAMYFCARATDTQYFGPGTRLTVL.

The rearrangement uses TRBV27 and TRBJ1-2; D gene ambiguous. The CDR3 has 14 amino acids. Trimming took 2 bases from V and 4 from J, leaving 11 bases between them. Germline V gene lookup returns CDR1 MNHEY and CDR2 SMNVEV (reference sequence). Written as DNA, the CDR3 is TGTGCCAGCAGTTTAAAGGGAGGTAGCTATGGCTACACCTTC. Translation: CASSLKGGSYGYTF.

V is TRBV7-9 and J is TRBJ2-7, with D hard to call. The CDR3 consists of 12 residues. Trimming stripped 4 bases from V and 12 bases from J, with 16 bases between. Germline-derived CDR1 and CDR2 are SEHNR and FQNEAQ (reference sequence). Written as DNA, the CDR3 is TGTGCCAGCAGCTCCTCCTCGCCAGTCGGGTACTTC. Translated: CASSSSSPVGYF.

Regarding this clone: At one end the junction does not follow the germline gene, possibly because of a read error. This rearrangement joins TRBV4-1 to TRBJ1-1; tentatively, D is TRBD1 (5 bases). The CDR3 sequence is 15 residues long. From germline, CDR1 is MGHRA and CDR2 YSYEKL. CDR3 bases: TGCGCCAGCAACCAAAGGCAGGGTAGTGACACTGAAGCTTTCTTT. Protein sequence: CASNQRQGSDTEAFF.